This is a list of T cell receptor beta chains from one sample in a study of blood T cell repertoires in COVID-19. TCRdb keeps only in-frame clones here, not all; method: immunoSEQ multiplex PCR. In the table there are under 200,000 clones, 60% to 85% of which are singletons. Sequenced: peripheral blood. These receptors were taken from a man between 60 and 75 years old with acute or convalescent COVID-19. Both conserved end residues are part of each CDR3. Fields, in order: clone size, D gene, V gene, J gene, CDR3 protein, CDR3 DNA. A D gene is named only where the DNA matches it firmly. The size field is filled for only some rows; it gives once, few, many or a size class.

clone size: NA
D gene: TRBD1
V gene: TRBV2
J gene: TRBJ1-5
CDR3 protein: CASSWTGDQPQHF
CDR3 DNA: TGTGCCAGCAGTTGGACAGGAGATCAGCCCCAGCATTTT

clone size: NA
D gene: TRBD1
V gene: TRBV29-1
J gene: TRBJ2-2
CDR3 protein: CSGGQGSGELFF
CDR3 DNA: TGCAGCGGGGGACAGGGGTCCGGGGAGCTGTTTTTT

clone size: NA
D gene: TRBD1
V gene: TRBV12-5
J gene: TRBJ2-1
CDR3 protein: CASGLSGTGEGYEQFF
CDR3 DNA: TGTGCTAGTGGTTTGTCCGGGACAGGGGAAGGCTATGAGCAGTTCTTC

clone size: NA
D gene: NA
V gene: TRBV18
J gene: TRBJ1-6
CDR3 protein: CASSLVTAIYNSPLHF
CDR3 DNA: TGTGCCAGCTCACTCGTGACAGCCATCTATAATTCACCCCTCCACTTT

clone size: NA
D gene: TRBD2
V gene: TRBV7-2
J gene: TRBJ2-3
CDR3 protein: CASSPLPGRGSTDTQYF
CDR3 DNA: TGTGCCAGCAGCCCCCTCCCGGGGCGGGGGAGCACAGATACGCAGTATTTT

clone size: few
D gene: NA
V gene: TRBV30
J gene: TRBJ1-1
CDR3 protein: CAWIRGMNTEAFF
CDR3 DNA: TGTGCCTGGATTCGGGGAATGAACACTGAAGCTTTCTTT

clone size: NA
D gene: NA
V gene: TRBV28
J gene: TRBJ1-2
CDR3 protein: CASRALDSQYGYTF
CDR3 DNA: TGTGCCAGCAGAGCCTTGGACAGCCAGTATGGCTACACCTTC

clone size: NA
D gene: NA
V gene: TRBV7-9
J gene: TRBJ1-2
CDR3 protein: CASSLASQGNYGYTF
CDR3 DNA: TGTGCCAGCAGCTTAGCCAGTCAGGGTAACTATGGCTACACCTTC

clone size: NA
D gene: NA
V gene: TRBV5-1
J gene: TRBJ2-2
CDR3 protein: CASKAGHLGAGELFF
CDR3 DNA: TGCGCCAGCAAAGCGGGACACTTAGGGGCCGGGGAGCTGTTTTTT

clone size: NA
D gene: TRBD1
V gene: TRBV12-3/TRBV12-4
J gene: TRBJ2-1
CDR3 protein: CASSSRGYNEQFF
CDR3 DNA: TGTGCCAGCAGCTCCAGGGGGTACAATGAGCAGTTCTTC